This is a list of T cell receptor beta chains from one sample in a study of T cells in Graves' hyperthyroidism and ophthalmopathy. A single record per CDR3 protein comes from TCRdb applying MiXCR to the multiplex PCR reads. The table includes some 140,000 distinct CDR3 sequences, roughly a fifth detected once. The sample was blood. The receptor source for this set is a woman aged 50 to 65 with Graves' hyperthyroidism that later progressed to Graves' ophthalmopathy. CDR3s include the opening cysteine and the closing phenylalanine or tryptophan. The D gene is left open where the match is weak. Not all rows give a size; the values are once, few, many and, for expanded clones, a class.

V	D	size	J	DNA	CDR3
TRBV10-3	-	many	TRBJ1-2	TGTGCCATCAGTGAGAACCCCCAGGGGAGTCACTATGGCTACACCTTC	CAISENPQGSHYGYTF
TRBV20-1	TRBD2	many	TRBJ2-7	TGCAGTGCCAAGACTAGCGGGGTCTCCTACGAGCAGTACTTC	CSAKTSGVSYEQYF
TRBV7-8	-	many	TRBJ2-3	TGTGCCAGCTCGACTTTAACAGATACGCAGTATTTT	CASSTLTDTQYF
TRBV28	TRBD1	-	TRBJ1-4	TGTGCCAGCAGTTTTGGGACAGGGGTCGAAAAACTGTTTTTT	CASSFGTGVEKLFF
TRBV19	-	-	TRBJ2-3	TGTGCCAGTAGTATAGACCGTCTTGGGGGGCGCTTCGATACGCAGTATTTT	CASSIDRLGGRFDTQYF
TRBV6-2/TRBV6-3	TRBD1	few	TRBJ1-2	TGTGCCAGCAGTTCCGTGGTGAAGACAGGGGATGGCTACACCTTC	CASSSVVKTGDGYTF
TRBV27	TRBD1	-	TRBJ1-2	TGTGCCAGCAGCCTCAACAGGGGGCATGGCTACACCTTC	CASSLNRGHGYTF
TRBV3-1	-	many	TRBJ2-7	TGTGCCAGCAGCCAAGAAACGACTCGAGTGGCCTACGAGCAGTACTTC	CASSQETTRVAYEQYF
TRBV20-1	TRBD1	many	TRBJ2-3	TGCAGTGCGGACAGGGAATGGGGCACAGATACGCAGTATTTT	CSADREWGTDTQYF
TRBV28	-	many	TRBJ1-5	TGTGCCAGCGTCACAGGAATCGCGGATCAGCCCCAGCATTTT	CASVTGIADQPQHF
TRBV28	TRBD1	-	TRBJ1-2	TGTGCCAGCAGTCCAGGGGGTGGGGATGGCTACACCTTC	CASSPGGGDGYTF
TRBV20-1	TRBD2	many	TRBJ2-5	TGCAGTGCAACCGCGGCTAGCGGGAGGGCCGGGACCCAGTACTTC	CSATAASGRAGTQYF
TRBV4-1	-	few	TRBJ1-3	TGCGCCAGCAGCCAAGAGTTATCGGGGAGCTCTGGAAACACCATATATTTT	CASSQELSGSSGNTIYF
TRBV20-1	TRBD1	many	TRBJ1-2	TGCAGTGCTAGACCGGGACAGATCTATGGCTACACCTTC	CSARPGQIYGYTF
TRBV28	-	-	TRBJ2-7	TGTGCCAGCAGTCCGGGACCCAACTTGGGGCAGTACTTC	CASSPGPNLGQYF
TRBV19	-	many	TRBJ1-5	TGTGCCAGTGGCAACAGTATTGTGAGCAATCAGCCCCAGCATTTT	CASGNSIVSNQPQHF
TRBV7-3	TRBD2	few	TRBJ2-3	TGTGCCAGCAGCTTAACGGAGGGTAGCGGGAGGGCCTTGGATACGCAGTATTTT	CASSLTEGSGRALDTQYF
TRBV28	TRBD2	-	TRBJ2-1	TGTGCCAGCAGTTTATCGGCTAGCGGGGCCTACAATGAGCAGTTCTTC	CASSLSASGAYNEQFF
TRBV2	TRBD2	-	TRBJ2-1	TGTGCCAGCAGTGAAATACGATCTCCTAGCGGACACAAGAATGAGCAGTTCTTC	CASSEIRSPSGHKNEQFF
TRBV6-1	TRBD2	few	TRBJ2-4	TGTGCCAGCACCACGGGGGGGTTCAAAAACATTCAGTACTTC	CASTTGGFKNIQYF
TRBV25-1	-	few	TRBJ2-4	TGTGCCAGCAGTGAATCCTCCCGGGGGAACATTCAGTACTTC	CASSESSRGNIQYF
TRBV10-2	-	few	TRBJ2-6	TGCGCCAGCAGCCGGTCGAGGTCAGGGGCCGGGGCCAACGTCCTGACTTTC	CASSRSRSGAGANVLTF
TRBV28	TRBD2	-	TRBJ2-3	TGTGCCAGCAGCCGGAGGGCTAGCGGGAGAACAGATACGCAGTATTTT	CASSRRASGRTDTQYF